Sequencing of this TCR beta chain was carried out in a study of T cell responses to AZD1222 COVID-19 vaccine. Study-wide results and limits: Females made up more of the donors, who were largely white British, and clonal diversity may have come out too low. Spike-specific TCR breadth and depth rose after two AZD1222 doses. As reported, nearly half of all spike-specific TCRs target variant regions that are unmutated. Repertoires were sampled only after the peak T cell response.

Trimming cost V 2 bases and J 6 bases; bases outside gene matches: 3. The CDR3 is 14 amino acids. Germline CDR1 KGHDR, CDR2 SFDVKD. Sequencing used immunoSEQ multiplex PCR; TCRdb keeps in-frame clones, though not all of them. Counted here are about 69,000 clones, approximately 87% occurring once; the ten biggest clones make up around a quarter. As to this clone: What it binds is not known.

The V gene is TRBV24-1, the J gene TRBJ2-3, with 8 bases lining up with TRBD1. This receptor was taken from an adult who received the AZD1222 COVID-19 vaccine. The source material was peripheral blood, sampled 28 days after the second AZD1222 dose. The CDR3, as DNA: TGTGCCACCAGTGATTACCGGGACAGGGATACGCAGTATTTT. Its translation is CATSDYRDRDTQYF.